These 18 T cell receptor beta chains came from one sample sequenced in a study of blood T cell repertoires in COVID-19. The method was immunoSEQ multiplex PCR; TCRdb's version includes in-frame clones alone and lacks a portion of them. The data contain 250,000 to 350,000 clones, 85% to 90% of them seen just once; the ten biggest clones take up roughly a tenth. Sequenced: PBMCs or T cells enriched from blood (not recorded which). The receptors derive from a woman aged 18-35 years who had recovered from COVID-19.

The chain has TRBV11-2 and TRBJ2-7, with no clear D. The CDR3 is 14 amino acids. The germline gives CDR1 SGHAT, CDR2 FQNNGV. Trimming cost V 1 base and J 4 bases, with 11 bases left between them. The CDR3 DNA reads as TGTGCCAGCAGCTTAGGCAGGCGTTGGTACGAGCAGTACTTC. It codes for CASSLGRRWYEQYF.

CDR3 residues: CASSKGTGGIKTQYF. For the CDR3, the DNA is TGTGCCAGCAGTAAGGGGACAGGAGGAATCAAGACCCAGTACTTC. V is TRBV27 and J is TRBJ2-5; the match to TRBD1 covers 8 bases. CDR1 is MNHEY and CDR2 is SMNVEV in the germline V gene (reference sequence). This CDR3 has 15 residues. V was clipped by 5 bases and J by 6 bases; unmatched bases: 11.

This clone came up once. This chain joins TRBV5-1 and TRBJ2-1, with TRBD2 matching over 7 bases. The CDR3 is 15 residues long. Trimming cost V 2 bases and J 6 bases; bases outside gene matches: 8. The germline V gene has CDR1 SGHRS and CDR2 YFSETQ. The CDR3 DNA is TGCGCCAGCAGCTTCGGGGGGACTCAATCCAATGAGCAGTTCTTC. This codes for CASSFGGTQSNEQFF.

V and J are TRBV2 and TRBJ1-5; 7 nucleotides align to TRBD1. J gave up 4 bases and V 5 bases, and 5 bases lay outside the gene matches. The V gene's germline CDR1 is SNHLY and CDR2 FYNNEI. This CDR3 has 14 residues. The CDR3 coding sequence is TGTGCCAGCAGTCCGGGACAGCAGAATCAGCCCCAGCATTTT. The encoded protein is CASSPGQQNQPQHF.

The CDR3 reads CASSLEGTGGPPLHGYTF. In DNA, the CDR3 is TGTGCCAGCAGCTTAGAAGGGACAGGGGGACCCCCTCTACATGGCTACACCTTC. The V and J genes are TRBV11-2 and TRBJ1-2, with TRBD1 matching 11 bases. CDR1 is SGHAT and CDR2 is FQNNGV in the germline V gene. The V segment lost 0 bases and the J segment 6 bases; nucleotides outside the gene matches: 12. This CDR3 has 18 amino acids.

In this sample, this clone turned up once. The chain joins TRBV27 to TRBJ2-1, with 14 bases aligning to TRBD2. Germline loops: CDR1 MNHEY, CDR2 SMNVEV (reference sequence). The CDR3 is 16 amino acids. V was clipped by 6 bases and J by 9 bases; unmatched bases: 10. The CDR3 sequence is CASSSPGTSGSAEQFF. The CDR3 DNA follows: TGTGCCAGCAGCTCCCCCGGGACTAGCGGGAGTGCTGAGCAGTTCTTC.

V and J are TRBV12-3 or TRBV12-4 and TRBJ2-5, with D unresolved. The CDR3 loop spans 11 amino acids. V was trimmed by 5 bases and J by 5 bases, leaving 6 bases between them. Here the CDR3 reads CASSPRETQYF. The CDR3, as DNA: TGTGCCAGCAGTCCCCGGGAGACCCAGTACTTC.

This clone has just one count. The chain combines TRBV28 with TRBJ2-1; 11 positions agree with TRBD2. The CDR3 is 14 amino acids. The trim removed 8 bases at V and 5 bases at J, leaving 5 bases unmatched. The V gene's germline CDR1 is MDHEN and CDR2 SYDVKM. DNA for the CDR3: TGTGCCAGCTCCCAACTAGCGGGAGACAATGAGCAGTTCTTC. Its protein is CASSQLAGDNEQFF.

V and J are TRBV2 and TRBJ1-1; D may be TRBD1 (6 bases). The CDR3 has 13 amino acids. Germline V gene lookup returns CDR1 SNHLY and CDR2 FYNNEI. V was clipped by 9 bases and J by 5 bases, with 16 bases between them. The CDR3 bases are TGTGCCAGTCGGCGAAGGGGGGGAACTGAAGCTTTCTTT. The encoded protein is CASRRRGGTEAFF.

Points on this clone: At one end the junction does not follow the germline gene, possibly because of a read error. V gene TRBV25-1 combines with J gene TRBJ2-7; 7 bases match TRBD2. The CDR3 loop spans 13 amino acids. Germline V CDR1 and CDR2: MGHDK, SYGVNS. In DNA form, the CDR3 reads TGTGCCAGCAGTGAGGGAGGCGGGGGAAAAAGAGACTTC. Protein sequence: CASSEGGGGKRDF.

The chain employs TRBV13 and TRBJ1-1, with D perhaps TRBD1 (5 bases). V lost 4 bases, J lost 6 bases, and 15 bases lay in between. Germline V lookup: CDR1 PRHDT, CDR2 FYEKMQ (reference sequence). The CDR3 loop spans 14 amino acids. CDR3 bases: TGTGCCAGCAGCTATAAAAGCCCGACAGCTGAAGCTTTCTTT. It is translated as CASSYKSPTAEAFF.

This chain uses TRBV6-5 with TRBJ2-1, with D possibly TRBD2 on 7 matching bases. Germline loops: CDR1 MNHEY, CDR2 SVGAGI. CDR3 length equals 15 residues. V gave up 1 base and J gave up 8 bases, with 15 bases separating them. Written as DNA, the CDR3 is TGTGCCAGCAGTTACTTGGGGGGGGGCCGGGATGAGCAGTTCTTC. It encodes CASSYLGGGRDEQFF.

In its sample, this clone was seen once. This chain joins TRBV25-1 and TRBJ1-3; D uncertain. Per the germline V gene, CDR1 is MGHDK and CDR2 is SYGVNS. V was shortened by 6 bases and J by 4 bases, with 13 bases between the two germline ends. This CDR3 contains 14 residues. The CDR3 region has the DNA TGTGCCAGCAGCCGTGGTCTGGGCGGAAACACCATATATTTT. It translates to CASSRGLGGNTIYF. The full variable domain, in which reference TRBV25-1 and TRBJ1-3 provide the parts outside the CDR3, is EADIYQTPRYLVIGTGKKITLECSQTMGHDKMYWYQQDPGMELHLIHYSYGVNSTEKGDLSSESTVSRIRTEHFPLTLESARPSHTSQYLCASSRGLGGNTIYFGEGSWLTVV.

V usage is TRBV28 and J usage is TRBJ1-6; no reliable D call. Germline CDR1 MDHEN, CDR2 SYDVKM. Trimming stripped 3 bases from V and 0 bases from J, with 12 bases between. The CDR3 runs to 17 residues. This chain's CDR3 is CASSLNRWSSYNSPLHF. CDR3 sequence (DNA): TGTGCCAGCAGTTTGAACCGGTGGAGCTCCTATAATTCACCCCTCCACTTT.

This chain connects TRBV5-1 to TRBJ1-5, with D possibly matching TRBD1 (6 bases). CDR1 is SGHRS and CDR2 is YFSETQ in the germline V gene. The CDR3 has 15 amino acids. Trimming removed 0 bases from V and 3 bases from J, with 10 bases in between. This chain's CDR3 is CASSLDPGANQPQHF. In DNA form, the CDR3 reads TGCGCCAGCAGCTTGGATCCAGGGGCCAATCAGCCCCAGCATTTT. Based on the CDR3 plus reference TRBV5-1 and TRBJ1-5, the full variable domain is KAGVTQTPRYLIKTRGQQVTLSCSPISGHRSVSWYQQTPGQGLQFLFEYFSETQRNKGNFPGRFSGRQFSNSRSEMNVSTLELGDSALYLCASSLDPGANQPQHFGDGTRLSIL.

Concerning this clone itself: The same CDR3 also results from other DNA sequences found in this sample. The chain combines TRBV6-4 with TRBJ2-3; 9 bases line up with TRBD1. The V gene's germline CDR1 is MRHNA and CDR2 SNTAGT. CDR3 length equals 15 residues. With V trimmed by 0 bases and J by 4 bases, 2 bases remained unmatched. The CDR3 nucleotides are TGTGCCAGCAGTGACTCCACAGGGGGCGCAGATACGCAGTATTTT. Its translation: CASSDSTGGADTQYF.

CDR3 DNA: TGCGCCAGCAGAGGGGGTTTTTCCGGAAACACCATATATTTT. It codes for CASRGGFSGNTIYF. This rearrangement joins TRBV5-1 to TRBJ1-3; D perhaps matches TRBD1 (6 bases). Germline CDR1 and CDR2: SGHRS and YFSETQ. The CDR3 spans 14 residues. Trimming removed 5 bases from V and 4 bases from J, with 13 bases in between.

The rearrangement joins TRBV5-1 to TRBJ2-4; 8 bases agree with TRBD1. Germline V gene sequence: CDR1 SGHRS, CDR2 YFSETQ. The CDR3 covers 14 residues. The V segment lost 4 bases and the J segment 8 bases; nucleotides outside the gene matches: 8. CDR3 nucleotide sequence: TGCGCCAGCAGCGGTGGGGACAGGTTTGACATTCAGTACTTC. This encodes CASSGGDRFDIQYF.